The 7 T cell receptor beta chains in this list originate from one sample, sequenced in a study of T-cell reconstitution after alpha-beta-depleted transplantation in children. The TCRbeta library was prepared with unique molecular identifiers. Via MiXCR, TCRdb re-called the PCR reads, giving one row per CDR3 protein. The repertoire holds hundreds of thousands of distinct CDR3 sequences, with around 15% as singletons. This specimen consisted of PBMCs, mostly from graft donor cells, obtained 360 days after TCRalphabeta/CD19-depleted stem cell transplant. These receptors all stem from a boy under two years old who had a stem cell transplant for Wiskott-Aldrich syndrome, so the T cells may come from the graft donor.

The CDR3 sequence: CASSQAGTSGETQYF. CDR3 DNA sequence: TGTGCCAGCAGCCAAGCCGGGACTAGCGGTGAGACCCAGTACTTC. The chain links TRBV16 to TRBJ2-5; 11 bases fit TRBD2. The CDR3 has 15 amino acids. Losses at the gene ends were 2 bases for V and 5 bases for J; bases not matched to a gene: 4. Germline loops: CDR1 KGHSY, CDR2 FQNENV. Complete variable domain (other parts from reference TRBV16 and TRBJ2-5): GEEVAQTPKHLVRGEGQKAKLYCAPIKGHSYVFWYQQVLKNEFKFLISFQNENVFDETGMPKERFSAKCLPNSPCSLEIQATKLEDSAVYFCASSQAGTSGETQYFGPGTRLLVL.

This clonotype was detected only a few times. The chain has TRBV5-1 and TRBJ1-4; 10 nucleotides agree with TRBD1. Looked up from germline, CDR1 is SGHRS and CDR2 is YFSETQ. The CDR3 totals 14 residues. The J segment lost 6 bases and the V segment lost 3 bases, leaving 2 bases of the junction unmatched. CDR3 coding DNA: TGCGCCAGCAGCTCCGGGACAGGGGATGAAAAACTGTTTTTT. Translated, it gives CASSSGTGDEKLFF.

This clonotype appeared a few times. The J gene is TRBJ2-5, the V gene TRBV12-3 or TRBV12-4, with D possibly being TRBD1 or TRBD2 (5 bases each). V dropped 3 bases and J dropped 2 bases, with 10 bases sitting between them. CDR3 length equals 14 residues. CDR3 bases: TGTGCCAGCAGTTTTGGGGGTGCTCAAGAGACCCAGTACTTC. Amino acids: CASSFGGAQETQYF.

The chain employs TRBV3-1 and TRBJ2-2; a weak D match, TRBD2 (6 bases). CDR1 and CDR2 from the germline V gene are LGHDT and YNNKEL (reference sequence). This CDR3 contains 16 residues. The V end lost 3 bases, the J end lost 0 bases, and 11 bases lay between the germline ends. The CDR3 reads CASSQYSGANTGELFF. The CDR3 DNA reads TGTGCCAGCAGCCAGTATAGCGGCGCGAACACCGGGGAGCTGTTTTTT.

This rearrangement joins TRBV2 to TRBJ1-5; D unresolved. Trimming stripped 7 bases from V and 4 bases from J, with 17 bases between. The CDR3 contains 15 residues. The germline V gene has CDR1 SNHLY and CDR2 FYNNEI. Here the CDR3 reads CASKEGAVINQPQHF. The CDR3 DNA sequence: TGTGCCAGCAAGGAGGGCGCAGTCATTAATCAGCCCCAGCATTTT.

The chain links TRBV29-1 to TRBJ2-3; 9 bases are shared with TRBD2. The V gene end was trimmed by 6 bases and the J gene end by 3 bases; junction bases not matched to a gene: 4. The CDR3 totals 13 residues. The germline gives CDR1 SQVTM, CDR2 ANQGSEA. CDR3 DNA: TGCAGCGTGGCTGGACTAGCGACAGATACGCAGTATTTT. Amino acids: CSVAGLATDTQYF.

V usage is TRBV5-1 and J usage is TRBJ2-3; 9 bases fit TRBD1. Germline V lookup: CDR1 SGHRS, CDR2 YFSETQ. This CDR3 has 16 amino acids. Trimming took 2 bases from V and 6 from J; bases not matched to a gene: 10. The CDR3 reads CASSFFTDRGSDTQYF. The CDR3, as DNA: TGCGCCAGCAGCTTTTTCACCGACAGGGGGTCCGATACGCAGTATTTT. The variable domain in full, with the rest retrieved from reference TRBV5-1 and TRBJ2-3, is KAGVTQTPRYLIKTRGQQVTLSCSPISGHRSVSWYQQTPGQGLQFLFEYFSETQRNKGNFPGRFSGRQFSNSRSEMNVSTLELGDSALYLCASSFFTDRGSDTQYFGPGTRLTVL.